This passage covers 30 T cell receptor beta chains from one sample sequenced in a study of blood T cell repertoires in COVID-19. The protocol was immunoSEQ multiplex PCR, while the TCRdb copy is restricted to in-frame clones and leaves out a portion. The table lists about 88,000 clones, about 85% of them singletons, with roughly 15% in the top ten. The material sequenced was peripheral blood. All receptors derive from a woman between 65 and 79 years old with acute or convalescent COVID-19.

The chain joins TRBV6-5 to TRBJ1-1; the D gene is possibly TRBD1 (5 bases). This CDR3 comprises 15 residues. V was clipped by 3 bases and J by 5 bases, with 16 bases between them. Germline CDR1 is MNHEY and CDR2 is SVGAGI. The DNA of the CDR3 is TGTGCCAGCAGTTATTCTAGGGGTTCTAGGACTGAAGCTTTCTTT. This gives the protein CASSYSRGSRTEAFF.

The chain links TRBV7-9 to TRBJ2-5; the match to TRBD1 covers 7 bases. The J segment lost 1 base and the V segment lost 5 bases, leaving 7 bases of the junction unmatched. The CDR3 is made up of 15 amino acids. Germline V gene lookup returns CDR1 SEHNR and CDR2 FQNEAQ (reference sequence). CDR3 bases: TGTGCCAGCAGCCCGTCTACAGGGGCCCAAGAGACCCAGTACTTC. This sequence encodes CASSPSTGAQETQYF.

CDR3 residues: CASSAGTGGSSYNEQFF. CDR3 in DNA: TGTGCCAGCAGCGCCGGGACAGGGGGTAGCTCCTACAATGAGCAGTTCTTC. This sequence joins TRBV21-1 and TRBJ2-1; TRBD1 reflects the table's D call only, with no check against the DNA. TRBV21-1 corresponds to a pseudogene. This CDR3 comprises 17 residues.

This chain joins TRBV15 and TRBJ1-5; TRBD1 matches 9 bases. Germline trimming cut 6 bases from V and 5 bases from J; bases unmatched to any gene: 8. Germline CDR1 is LNHNV and CDR2 is YYDKDF (reference sequence). This CDR3 spans 15 amino acids. The DNA for the CDR3 is TGTGCCACCAGACAGGGGGCGAAGTTGGATCAGCCCCAGCATTTT. Translation: CATRQGAKLDQPQHF.

The genes are TRBV6-5 and TRBJ2-7, with 8 bases matching TRBD2. The CDR3 is 15 amino acids. CDR1 is MNHEY and CDR2 is SVGAGI in the germline V gene. The V gene end was trimmed by 5 bases and the J gene end by 2 bases; junction bases not matched to a gene: 8. CDR3 in amino acids: CASSPNGLATYEQYV. Written as DNA, the CDR3 is TGTGCCAGCAGTCCGAATGGACTAGCAACCTACGAGCAGTACGTC.

The rearrangement uses TRBV4-1 and TRBJ1-5, with D maybe TRBD1 (5 bases). Between the trimmed V and J ends, which lost 0 bases and 3 bases, there was a span of 24 bases. The CDR3 is 20 amino acids. CDR1 MGHRA and CDR2 YSYEKL come from the germline V gene. CDR3 DNA sequence: TGCGCCAGCAGCCAAGATCTAAATTGGGGCAGGGTTAATGACAATCAGCCCCAGCATTTT. It yields the protein CASSQDLNWGRVNDNQPQHF.

This chain links TRBV25-1 with TRBJ1-5, with 7 bases fitting TRBD1. The CDR3 is 14 amino acids. CDR1 is MGHDK, CDR2 SYGVNS, per germline. With V trimmed by 3 bases and J by 6 bases, 5 bases remained unmatched. The CDR3: CASSDSRGTQPQHF. In DNA form, the CDR3 reads TGTGCCAGCAGTGATTCCAGGGGGACTCAGCCCCAGCATTTT.

CDR3 loop: CASSYLAGGRNEQFF. The CDR3 nucleotides are TGTGCCAGCAGTTACCTAGCGGGGGGGCGGAATGAGCAGTTCTTC. The chain has TRBV14 and TRBJ2-1, with 12 bases aligning to TRBD2. Germline V gives CDR1 SGHDN, CDR2 FVKESK. This CDR3 contains 15 residues. Germline trimming cut 6 bases from V and 7 bases from J; bases unmatched to any gene: 7.

This chain links TRBV18 with TRBJ2-7, with TRBD1 matching 8 bases. The CDR3 loop spans 14 amino acids. CDR1 KGHSH and CDR2 LQKENI come from the germline V gene. Unmatched junction bases numbered 2, after V lost 3 bases and J lost 1 base. CDR3 sequence reads: CASSPDRVSYEQYV. CDR3 sequence (DNA): TGTGCCAGCTCACCGGACAGGGTATCCTACGAGCAGTACGTC.

This clone was detected a few times. J is TRBJ2-2 and V is TRBV10-1; D unresolved. Germline V gives CDR1 WNHNN, CDR2 SYGVQD (reference sequence). This CDR3 has 13 residues. Trimming cost V 3 bases and J 4 bases, with 6 bases left between them. The CDR3 bases are TGCGCCAGCAGTGAATATAGCACCGGGGAGCTGTTTTTT. Protein: CASSEYSTGELFF.

The chain is built from TRBV29-1 and TRBJ2-3; 9 bases match TRBD2. Germline V CDR1 and CDR2: SQVTM, ANQGSEA. The CDR3 runs to 15 residues. J lost 2 bases, V lost 4 bases, and 7 bases had no gene match. The CDR3 sequence is CSVVRLAGNTDTQYF. The DNA for the CDR3 is TGCAGCGTTGTCCGGCTAGCGGGGAACACAGATACGCAGTATTTT.

V is TRBV4-1 and J is TRBJ1-4; TRBD1 matches 7 bases. This CDR3 spans 13 amino acids. The germline gives CDR1 MGHRA, CDR2 YSYEKL. The V segment lost 1 base and the J segment 8 bases; nucleotides outside the gene matches: 1. This CDR3 is CASSQGQGEKLFF. CDR3 bases: TGCGCCAGCAGCCAAGGACAGGGAGAAAAACTGTTTTTT.

This chain joins TRBV29-1 and TRBJ2-5; a weak D match, TRBD2 (5 bases). From germline, CDR1 is SQVTM and CDR2 ANQGSEA. V lost 4 bases and J 0 bases, leaving 12 bases between the germline ends. This CDR3 is 14 amino acids long. CDR3 in DNA: TGCAGCGTTGCTGAGGGTCGATACCAAGAGACCCAGTACTTC. It codes for CSVAEGRYQETQYF.

This clone was found a few times. The J gene is TRBJ1-2, the V gene TRBV12-3 or TRBV12-4; the D gene is possibly TRBD1 (5 bases). Trimming removed 1 base at V and 8 bases at J, with 11 bases between. This CDR3 has 13 amino acids. CDR3 sequence reads: CASSLDSGRGYTF. In nucleotides, the CDR3 is TGTGCCAGCAGTTTAGATTCAGGGAGGGGCTACACCTTC.

The table lists this clone with a few counts. This rearrangement joins TRBV28 to TRBJ1-2; D gene ambiguous. V gave up 2 bases and J gave up 3 bases, with 19 bases separating them. CDR3 size: 17 residues. In germline, CDR1 is MDHEN, CDR2 SYDVKM. The DNA of the CDR3 is TGTGCCAGCAGTTTAGCGGCAAATGGCAGTATGTACTATGGCTACACCTTC. It translates to CASSLAANGSMYYGYTF.

The V and J genes are TRBV7-9 and TRBJ1-1; D perhaps matches TRBD1 (6 bases). With 1 base removed from V and 0 bases from J, the gap between germline ends came to 12 bases. Looked up from germline, CDR1 is SEHNR and CDR2 is FQNEAQ (reference sequence). CDR3 size: 16 residues. CDR3 coding DNA: TGTGCCAGCAGCTTAGTTAGGCAGGGGATGAACACTGAAGCTTTCTTT. Protein sequence: CASSLVRQGMNTEAFF.

This clone appeared once. The chain links TRBV6-5 to TRBJ2-3; D is unclear. V gave up 6 bases and J gave up 6 bases, with 16 bases separating them. The germline CDR1 and CDR2 sequences are MNHEY and SVGAGI. This CDR3 has 14 amino acids. The CDR3: CASSARVGSDTQYF. CDR3 nucleotides: TGTGCCAGCAGCGCCCGGGTCGGGTCCGATACGCAGTATTTT.

The chain joins TRBV6-4 to TRBJ1-2, with 9 bases identical to TRBD1. The CDR3 extends over 15 amino acids. Per the germline V gene, CDR1 is MRHNA and CDR2 is SNTAGT. The J segment lost 4 bases and the V segment lost 4 bases, leaving 7 bases of the junction unmatched. DNA of the CDR3: TGTGCCAGCAGTGGGACAGGGGCCGCATTCTATGGCTACACCTTC. Translated, it gives CASSGTGAAFYGYTF.

This clone was observed a handful of times. This sequence joins TRBV5-1 and TRBJ1-1, with no clear D. Trimming took 0 bases from V and 0 from J, leaving 6 bases between them. Germline V CDR1 and CDR2: SGHRS, YFSETQ. The CDR3 is made up of 14 amino acids. CDR3 residues: CASSLDQLNTEAFF. The CDR3 DNA follows: TGCGCCAGCAGCTTGGACCAGTTGAACACTGAAGCTTTCTTT. Based on the CDR3 plus reference TRBV5-1 and TRBJ1-1, the full variable domain is KAGVTQTPRYLIKTRGQQVTLSCSPISGHRSVSWYQQTPGQGLQFLFEYFSETQRNKGNFPGRFSGRQFSNSRSEMNVSTLELGDSALYLCASSLDQLNTEAFFGQGTRLTVV.

The chain carries TRBV3-1 (or the pseudogene TRBV3-2) and TRBJ1-2; D gene ambiguous. V was pared by 0 bases and J by 4 bases, with 9 bases between. Germline V lookup: CDR1 LGHDT, CDR2 YNNKEL (reference sequence). CDR3 length equals 14 residues. Here the CDR3 reads CASSQEVARYGYTF. The CDR3 region has the DNA TGTGCCAGCAGCCAAGAGGTGGCCCGCTATGGCTACACCTTC.

The chain recombines TRBV5-1 with TRBJ2-5; a possible D gene is TRBD1 (5 bases). Trimming left V 0 bases short and J 4 bases short, with 7 bases between. CDR1 SGHRS and CDR2 YFSETQ come from the germline V gene. The CDR3 sequence is 13 residues long. The CDR3, as DNA: TGCGCCAGCAGCTTGGGGGGCCCAGAGACCCAGTACTTC. Its translation is CASSLGGPETQYF.

The chain carries TRBV19 and TRBJ1-2; 9 bases agree with TRBD1. Germline V CDR1 and CDR2: LNHDA, SQIVND (reference sequence). CDR3 size: 14 residues. Trimming at V came to 5 bases and at J to 6 bases, leaving 7 bases not matched to a gene. The CDR3, as DNA: TGTGCCAGTAGTGGACAACAGGGGGCTAATGGCTACACCTTC. This gives the protein CASSGQQGANGYTF.

The chain employs TRBV27 and TRBJ2-5; 9 nucleotides match TRBD1. This CDR3 has 15 amino acids. Germline CDR1 is MNHEY and CDR2 is SMNVEV (reference sequence). V was clipped by 5 bases and J by 7 bases; unmatched bases: 11. The CDR3 bases are TGTGCCAGCAGTCCCCTACAGGGGGCAGTGGGGACCCAGTACTTC. Translating gives CASSPLQGAVGTQYF.

CDR3 amino acids: CASSLSIAGGFTDTQYF. The CDR3 bases are TGTGCCAGCAGCTTATCAATAGCGGGGGGGTTCACAGATACGCAGTATTTT. V gene TRBV11-3 combines with J gene TRBJ2-3, with 11 positions matching TRBD2. V trimming: 2 bases; J trimming: 2 bases; junction bases outside the gene matches: 6. This CDR3 spans 17 amino acids. CDR1 is SGHNT, CDR2 YENEEA, per germline.

The chain employs TRBV7-8 and TRBJ2-1, with D maybe TRBD1 (6 bases). V was clipped by 0 bases and J by 7 bases, with 16 bases between them. There are 16 residues in the CDR3. Germline-derived CDR1 and CDR2 are SGHVS and FQNEAQ. DNA for the CDR3: TGTGCCAGCAGCTTAGCCACCTGGCCGGGGACAAATGAGCAGTTCTTC. This translates into CASSLATWPGTNEQFF. The full variable domain, its missing parts supplied by reference TRBV7-8 and TRBJ2-1, is GAGVSQSPRYKVAKRGQDVALRCDPISGHVSLFWYQQALGQGPEFLTYFQNEAQLDKSGLPSDRFFAERPEGSVSTLKIQRTQQEDSAVYLCASSLATWPGTNEQFFGPGTRLTVL.

The rearrangement uses TRBV4-3 and TRBJ1-2; weak D call: TRBD1 (5 bases). The CDR3 length is 15 residues. The germline V gene has CDR1 LGHNA and CDR2 YSLEER. Trimming removed 4 bases at V and 0 bases at J, with 12 bases between. CDR3 in amino acids: CASSPGLLSNYGYTF. The CDR3 DNA follows: TGCGCCAGCAGCCCGGGACTGCTCTCTAACTATGGCTACACCTTC.

The chain couples TRBV4-2 to TRBJ1-1, with D possibly matching TRBD1 (5 bases). V was shortened by 3 bases and J by 5 bases, with 16 bases between the two germline ends. There are 15 residues in the CDR3. From germline, CDR1 is LGHNA and CDR2 YNFKEQ. CDR3 loop: CASSQAGGSWTEAFF. CDR3 DNA: TGTGCCAGCAGCCAGGCGGGGGGATCTTGGACTGAAGCTTTCTTT.

The J gene is TRBJ2-3, the V gene TRBV4-1, with TRBD2 matching over 12 bases. CDR1 and CDR2 (germline): MGHRA, YSYEKL. The V gene end was trimmed by 0 bases and the J gene end by 0 bases; junction bases not matched to a gene: 4. The CDR3 is 18 amino acids. The CDR3 spells CASSQDWTSGISTDTQYF. The CDR3 DNA is TGCGCCAGCAGCCAAGACTGGACTAGCGGGATTAGCACAGATACGCAGTATTTT.

V is TRBV6-4 and J is TRBJ1-2; 12 bases fit TRBD1. CDR1 is MRHNA, CDR2 SNTAGT, per germline. The CDR3 is 18 amino acids. Trimming removed 4 bases from V and 3 bases from J; junction bases left unmatched: 12. The CDR3 DNA reads as TGTGCCAGCAGTGCTACACCGGGACAGGGGGCTGGCTACTATGGCTACACCTTC. Protein product: CASSATPGQGAGYYGYTF.

The genes are TRBV5-4 and TRBJ1-2, with 9 bases aligning to TRBD1. The CDR3 extends over 18 amino acids. The germline gives CDR1 SGHNT, CDR2 YYREEE (reference sequence). The V gene end was trimmed by 0 bases and the J gene end by 7 bases; junction bases not matched to a gene: 16. The CDR3 here is CASSLGNLEVQGARGYTF. The DNA for the CDR3 is TGTGCCAGCAGCTTGGGCAACCTCGAAGTACAGGGGGCTCGTGGCTACACCTTC. The complete variable domain, with remaining parts taken from reference TRBV5-4 and TRBJ1-2, reads ETGVTQSPTHLIKTRGQQVTLRCSSQSGHNTVSWYQQALGQGPQFIFQYYREEENGRGNFPPRFSGLQFPNYSSELNVNALELDDSALYLCASSLGNLEVQGARGYTFGSGTRLTVV.